The T cell receptor (beta chain) under discussion was sequenced for a study of tumor-infiltrating lymphocytes in primary liver carcinoma. The CDR3 runs 16 residues. Germline values: CDR1 SGHAT, CDR2 FQNNGV. Making TCR beta cDNA involved roughly 500 ng total RNA and a constant-region primer. Three nested multiplex PCR rounds of slightly modified ARM-PCR generated TCR beta libraries. For around 10 cycles apiece, the opening two PCR rounds ran with TRBV1-TRBV30 forward primers and a C-beta reverse primer. Each CDR3 protein gets one entry after TCRdb re-called the multiplex PCR reads with MiXCR. The data show about 37,000 distinct CDR3 sequences, roughly 77% seen once. Starting material for RNA and DNA co-extraction consisted of about 19-32 mg of unsorted bulk tissue. Patients underwent resection of primary liver carcinoma. Infection with HBV was chronic in patients; they were treatment-naive. Regarding this clonotype: At one boundary the junction diverges from the germline segment, which might be a read error.

The chain joins TRBV11-2 to TRBJ1-6; possibly TRBD1 for D (5 bases). Sequenced material: tumor-adjacent normal liver tissue. This clonotype was sampled from a middle-aged man with primary liver carcinoma and hepatitis B virus infection. Written as DNA, the CDR3 is TGTGCCAACAGCTTAAGTAGGGGAAGGTCAGGATCACCCCTCCACTTT. Translated, it gives CANSLSRGRSGSPLHF.